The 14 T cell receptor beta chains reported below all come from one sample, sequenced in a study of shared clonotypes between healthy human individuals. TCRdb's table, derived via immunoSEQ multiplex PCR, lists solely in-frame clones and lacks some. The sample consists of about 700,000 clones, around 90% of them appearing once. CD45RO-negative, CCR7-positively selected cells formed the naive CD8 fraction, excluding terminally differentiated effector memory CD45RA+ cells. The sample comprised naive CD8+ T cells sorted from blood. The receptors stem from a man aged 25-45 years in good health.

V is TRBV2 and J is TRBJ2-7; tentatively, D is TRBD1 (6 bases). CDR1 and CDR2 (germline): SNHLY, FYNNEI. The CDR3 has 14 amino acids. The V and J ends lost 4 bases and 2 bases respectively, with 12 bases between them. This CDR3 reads CASSVSNRAYEQYF. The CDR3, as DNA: TGTGCCAGCAGTGTGTCAAACAGGGCCTACGAGCAGTACTTC.

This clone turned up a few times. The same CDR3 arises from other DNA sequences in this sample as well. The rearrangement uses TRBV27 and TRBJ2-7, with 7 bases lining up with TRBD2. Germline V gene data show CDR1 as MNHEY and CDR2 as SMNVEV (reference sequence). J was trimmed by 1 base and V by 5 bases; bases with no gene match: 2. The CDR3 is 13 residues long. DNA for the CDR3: TGTGCCAGCAGTCCTAGCGGTTCCTACGAGCAGTACTTC. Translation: CASSPSGSYEQYF.

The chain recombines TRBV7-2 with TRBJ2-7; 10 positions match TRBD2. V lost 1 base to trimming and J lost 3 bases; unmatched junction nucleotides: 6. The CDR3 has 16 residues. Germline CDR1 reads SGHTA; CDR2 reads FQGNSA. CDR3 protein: CASSLDSASGSYEQYF. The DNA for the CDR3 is TGTGCCAGCAGCTTAGATTCGGCTAGCGGGAGCTACGAGCAGTACTTC.

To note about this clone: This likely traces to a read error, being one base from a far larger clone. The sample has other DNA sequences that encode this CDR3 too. The CDR3 DNA is TGCAGCGCGTATCAGGGAGGAAGCTATGGCTACACCTTC. It translates to CSAYQGGSYGYTF. The V gene is TRBV29-1, the J gene TRBJ1-2; D is possibly TRBD1 (5 bases). Germline lookup yields CDR1 SQVTM and CDR2 ANQGSEA. Deletions cut 7 bases from V and 4 bases from J, with 16 bases between. The CDR3 loop spans 13 amino acids.

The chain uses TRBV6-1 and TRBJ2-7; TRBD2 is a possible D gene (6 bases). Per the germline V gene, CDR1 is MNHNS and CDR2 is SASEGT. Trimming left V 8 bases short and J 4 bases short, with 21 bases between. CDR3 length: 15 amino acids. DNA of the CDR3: TGTGCCAGCCAAGCGGGCCGTCTTGGGGGATACGAGCAGTACTTC. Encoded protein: CASQAGRLGGYEQYF.

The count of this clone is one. This CDR3 is CASSVGGMNEQFF. CDR3 DNA sequence: TGTGCCAGCAGCGTAGGGGGTATGAATGAGCAGTTCTTC. V usage is TRBV9 and J usage is TRBJ2-1; D is unresolved. Per germline, CDR1 SGDLS and CDR2 YYNGEE. V was shortened by 0 bases and J by 7 bases, with 8 bases between the two germline ends. The CDR3 runs 13 residues.

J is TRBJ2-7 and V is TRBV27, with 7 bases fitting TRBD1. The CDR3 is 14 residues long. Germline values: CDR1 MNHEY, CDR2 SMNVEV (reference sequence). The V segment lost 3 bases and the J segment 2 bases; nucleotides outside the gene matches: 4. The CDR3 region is CASSLGQSPYEQYF. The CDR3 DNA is TGTGCCAGCAGTTTGGGACAGTCCCCCTACGAGCAGTACTTC.

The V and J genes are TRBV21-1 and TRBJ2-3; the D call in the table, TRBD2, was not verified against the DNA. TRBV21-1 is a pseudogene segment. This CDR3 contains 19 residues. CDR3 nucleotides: TGTGCCAGCAGCAAAAAACCCCCCTTAGCGGGAGGGCTAACAGATACGCAGTATTTT. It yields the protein CASSKKPPLAGGLTDTQYF.

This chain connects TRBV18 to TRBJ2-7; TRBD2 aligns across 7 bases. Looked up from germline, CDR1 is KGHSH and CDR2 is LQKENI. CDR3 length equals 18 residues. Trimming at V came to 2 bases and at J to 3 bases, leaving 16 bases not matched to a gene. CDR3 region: CASSPDSIRRTRNYEQYF. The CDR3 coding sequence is TGTGCCAGCTCACCAGACAGTATCCGGCGGACTAGGAACTACGAGCAGTACTTC.

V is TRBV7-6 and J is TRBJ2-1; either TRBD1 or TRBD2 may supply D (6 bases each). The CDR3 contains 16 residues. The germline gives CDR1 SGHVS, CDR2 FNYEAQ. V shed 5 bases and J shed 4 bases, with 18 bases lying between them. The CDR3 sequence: CASSPGRGRLYNEQFF. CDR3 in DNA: TGTGCCAGCAGCCCCGGCCGGGGGCGGTTATACAATGAGCAGTTCTTC. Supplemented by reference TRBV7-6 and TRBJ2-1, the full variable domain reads GAGVSQSPRYKVTKRGQDVALRCDPISGHVSLYWYRQALGQGPEFLTYFNYEAQQDKSGLPNDRFSAERPEGSISTLTIQRTEQRDSAMYRCASSPGRGRLYNEQFFGPGTRLTVL.

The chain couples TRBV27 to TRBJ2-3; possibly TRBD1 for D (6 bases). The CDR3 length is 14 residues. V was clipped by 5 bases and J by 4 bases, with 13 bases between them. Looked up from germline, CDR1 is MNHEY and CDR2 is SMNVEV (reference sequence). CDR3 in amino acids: CASSGVRGSDTQYF. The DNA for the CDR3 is TGTGCCAGCAGTGGGGTGAGGGGGTCAGATACGCAGTATTTT.

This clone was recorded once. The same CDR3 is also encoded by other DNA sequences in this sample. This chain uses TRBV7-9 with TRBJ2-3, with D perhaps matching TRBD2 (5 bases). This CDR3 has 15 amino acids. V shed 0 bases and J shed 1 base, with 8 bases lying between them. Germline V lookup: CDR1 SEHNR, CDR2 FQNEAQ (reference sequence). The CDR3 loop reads CASSLAGRGTDTQYF. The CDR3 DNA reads TGTGCCAGCAGCTTAGCGGGGAGAGGCACAGATACGCAGTATTTT.

This CDR3 is CASSIKLAGGIGANVLTF. In DNA, the CDR3 is TGTGCCAGTAGTATAAAATTAGCGGGTGGAATTGGGGCCAACGTCCTGACTTTC. The chain combines TRBV19 with TRBJ2-6; 7 bases fit TRBD2. The CDR3 sequence is 18 residues long. Germline values: CDR1 LNHDA, CDR2 SQIVND (reference sequence). V shed 2 bases, J shed 3 bases, and the junction held 10 bases outside the gene matches.

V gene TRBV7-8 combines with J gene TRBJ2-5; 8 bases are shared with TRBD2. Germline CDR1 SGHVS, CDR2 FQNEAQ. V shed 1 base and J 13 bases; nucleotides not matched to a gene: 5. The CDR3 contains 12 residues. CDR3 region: CASSLGLAGLYF. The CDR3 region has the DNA TGTGCCAGCAGCTTAGGTTTAGCGGGGTTGTACTTC.